This T cell receptor beta chain comes out of a study of blood T cell repertoires in COVID-19. Notes on this clone: This CDR3 is also generated by other DNA sequences in the sample.

The CDR3 spans 13 residues. Germline V gives CDR1 SGHVS, CDR2 FNYEAQ. V was shortened by 5 bases and J by 5 bases, with 12 bases between the two germline ends. Measured with immunoSEQ multiplex PCR; TCRdb has only the in-frame clones, and not every one. The sample holds hundreds of thousands of clones; roughly 84% are singletons and the top ten take approximately 3%. The chain combines TRBV7-6 with TRBJ1-1; D possibly corresponds to TRBD1 (5 bases). Sequencing was carried out using PBMCs or T cells enriched from blood (not recorded which). The source is a woman in her twenties or thirties who had recovered from COVID-19. CDR3 DNA sequence: TGTGCCAGCAGCCCTAGGGGTGGGACTGAAGCTTTCTTT. Translated: CASSPRGGTEAFF.